Listed below are T cell receptor beta chains from one sample, sequenced in a study of shared clonotypes between healthy human individuals. Sequencing used immunoSEQ multiplex PCR; TCRdb keeps in-frame clones, though not all of them. The sample yields around 1,900,000 clones, just over 90% seen once. Material for sequencing was naive CD8+ T cells from PBMCs. These receptors all stem from a man aged 18 to 29 in good health. Some clones in this sample may be carry-over from other donors' samples. Both conserved end residues are part of each CDR3. Each record gives: D gene, V gene, J gene, clone size, CDR3 length, CDR3 DNA, CDR3 protein. A D gene is named only where the DNA matches it firmly. Not every row has a clone size; where given, it reads once, few, many or a size class.

TRBD2	TRBV4-1	TRBJ2-1	NA	16	TGCGCCAGCAGCCAAGATTCGACTAGCGGGAGCTATGAGCAGTTCTTC	CASSQDSTSGSYEQFF
TRBD1	TRBV28	TRBJ2-7	few	15	TGTGCCAGCAGTTTATCCGGACAGGGCTCCTACGAGCAGTACTTC	CASSLSGQGSYEQYF
TRBD2	TRBV5-1	TRBJ2-7	NA	16	TGCGCCAGCAGCTCGGGTACTAGCGGGAGAGGGAACGAGCAGTACTTC	CASSSGTSGRGNEQYF
TRBD2	TRBV5-6	TRBJ2-1	NA	19	TGTGCCAGCAGCTTTACGGTCCTAGCGGGAAAAAACTCCTACAATGAGCAGTTCTTC	CASSFTVLAGKNSYNEQFF
TRBD2	TRBV15	TRBJ2-7	NA	17	TGTGCCACCAGCAGAGTTGATCGGACTAGCGCCTTCTACGAGCAGTACTTC	CATSRVDRTSAFYEQYF
TRBD1	TRBV4-1	TRBJ2-1	NA	18	TGCGCCAGCAGCCAACCTCACTTCGGGGACAGGGGAAACAATGAGCAGTTCTTC	CASSQPHFGDRGNNEQFF
TRBD2	TRBV2	TRBJ2-7	NA	14	TGTGCCAGCAGGGCATTAGCGGGAGCTGGGGAGCAGTACTTC	CASRALAGAGEQYF
NA	TRBV11-2	TRBJ1-5	NA	15	TGTGCCAGCAGCGATAGAGCCGACCGGGGCCAGCCCCAGCATTTT	CASSDRADRGQPQHF
TRBD2	TRBV30	TRBJ2-1	NA	15	TGTGCCCTCAATCTTCGGGCGGGAGTGGGCAATGAGCAGTTCTTC	CALNLRAGVGNEQFF
NA	TRBV28	TRBJ1-5	NA	15	TGTGCCAGCAAAAACGGGCCAGGGATCGATCAGCCCCAGCATTTT	CASKNGPGIDQPQHF
TRBD1	TRBV29-1	TRBJ2-1	NA	15	TGCAGCGTTGATCAGGGGGCGAATACCTACAATGAGCAGTTCTTC	CSVDQGANTYNEQFF
NA	TRBV5-6	TRBJ1-1	NA	16	TGTGCCAGCAGCTTGGGGGAGGGGCCGGTAAGTACTGAAGCTTTCTTT	CASSLGEGPVSTEAFF
NA	TRBV28	TRBJ1-2	NA	16	TGTGCCAGCAGTTCTATTACCCAGGACAGCCTCTATGGCTACACCTTC	CASSSITQDSLYGYTF
TRBD2	TRBV6-5	TRBJ2-7	NA	14	TGTGCCAGCAGTCTGACTAGCGGGAGATACGAGCAGTACTTC	CASSLTSGRYEQYF
TRBD1	TRBV29-1	TRBJ2-4	once	18	TGCAGCAAACGAAACCGGGACAGGGGGCCCCGCGCCAAAAACATTCAGTACTTC	CSKRNRDRGPRAKNIQYF
NA	TRBV11-2	TRBJ2-2	NA	12	TGTGCCAGCAGCCCCGGCCTCGGGGAGCTGTTTTTT	CASSPGLGELFF
NA	TRBV27	TRBJ2-3	NA	15	TGTGCCAGCAGTTTAATGGCAGGGGCCACAGATACGCAGTATTTT	CASSLMAGATDTQYF
NA	TRBV4-1	TRBJ1-5	few	13	TGCGCCAGCAGCCAAGATGGAAGGCAGCCCCAGCATTTT	CASSQDGRQPQHF
TRBD1	TRBV5-6	TRBJ1-1	NA	15	TGTGCCAGCAGCGACCCGACAGGGGAGGACACTGAAGCTTTCTTT	CASSDPTGEDTEAFF
TRBD1	TRBV27	TRBJ2-7	NA	16	TGTGCCAGCAGTACCACAGGGGCCGGTAGCATCGACGAGCAGTACTTC	CASSTTGAGSIDEQYF
NA	TRBV15	TRBJ1-3	NA	17	TGTGCCACCAGCAGAGATCGGTCAGGCTCCAAGGGGAACACCATATATTTT	CATSRDRSGSKGNTIYF
NA	TRBV11-2	TRBJ1-1	NA	15	TGTGCCAGCAGCTTAGGGGCAGGGGTGGACACTGAAGCTTTCTTT	CASSLGAGVDTEAFF